The 24 T cell receptor beta chains presented below share a single source sample, sequenced in a study of cytomegalovirus exposure and HLA in healthy donors. Primers: 60 Vbeta forward and 13 Jbeta reverse. Generated by immunoSEQ multiplex PCR, the TCRdb table keeps only in-frame clones and is missing some. The data hold under 200,000 clones, with over 70% observed a single time. Sequenced input: PBMCs. All receptors derive from a man between 40 and 49 years old in good health and CMV-seronegative.

The chain has TRBV5-1 and TRBJ2-5; TRBD2 matches at 10 bases. The tail of the sequence fits TRBJ2-7 better, so the J call may be wrong. Germline V gives CDR1 SGHRS, CDR2 YFSETQ. The CDR3 length is 15 residues. The CDR3 loop is CASSLASGGTYEQYF. The CDR3, as DNA: TGCGCCAGCAGCTTGGCTAGCGGGGGTACCTACGAGCAGTACTTC.

This chain links TRBV7-2 with TRBJ2-1; TRBD2 aligns across 9 bases. V lost 0 bases and J lost 9; bases outside the gene matches: 6. This CDR3 region has 15 residues. Germline CDR1 reads SGHTA; CDR2 reads FQGNSA. The CDR3, as DNA: TGTGCCAGCAGCTTAGCGGGCGGGGGGGCCTCTGAGCAGTTCTTC. Translation: CASSLAGGGASEQFF.

The chain uses TRBV6-5 and TRBJ1-2; 8 bases agree with TRBD1. V gave up 9 bases and J gave up 8 bases; unmatched junction bases: 5. Germline CDR1 and CDR2: MNHEY and SVGAGI. The CDR3 covers 11 residues. The CDR3 sequence: CASRTGQGYTF. The CDR3 nucleotides are TGTGCCAGTAGGACAGGGCAGGGCTACACCTTC.

As DNA, the CDR3 is TGTGCCAGCAGCTTAGGGTGGGGCACCTACGAGCAGTACTTC. It specifies CASSLGWGTYEQYF. The J gene is TRBJ2-7, the V gene TRBV7-9; tentative D call: TRBD1 (5 bases). Germline V CDR1 and CDR2: SEHNR, FQNEAQ (reference sequence). V shed 1 base and J shed 2 bases, with 9 bases lying between them. This CDR3 is built from 14 residues. Using reference TRBV7-9 and TRBJ2-7 for the parts outside the CDR3, the full variable domain is DTGVSQNPRHKITKRGQNVTFRCDPISEHNRLYWYRQTLGQGPEFLTYFQNEAQLEKSRLLSDRFSAERPKGSFSTLEIQRTEQGDSAMYLCASSLGWGTYEQYFGPGTRLTVT.

The chain uses TRBV19 and TRBJ2-4, with D maybe TRBD1 (5 bases). V gave up 3 bases and J gave up 1 base, with 13 bases separating them. The germline gives CDR1 LNHDA, CDR2 SQIVND (reference sequence). The CDR3 has 16 residues. CDR3 in DNA: TGTGCCAGTAGTATCCAGGGTGGGGTGGCCAAAAACATTCAGTACTTC. This sequence encodes CASSIQGGVAKNIQYF.

Details on this clone: Additional DNA sequences in this sample encode the identical CDR3. The chain joins TRBV18 to TRBJ2-7, with 7 bases lining up with TRBD1. V dropped 3 bases and J dropped 1; count of bases not matched to a gene: 6. The CDR3 spans 15 residues. From germline, CDR1 is KGHSH and CDR2 LQKENI. CDR3 DNA sequence: TGTGCCAGCTCACCCCGTGGGACAGATTCCTACGAGCAGTACTTC. Translating it yields CASSPRGTDSYEQYF.

This rearrangement joins TRBV19 to TRBJ2-7, with TRBD1 as a possible D gene (5 bases). CDR1 and CDR2 (germline): LNHDA, SQIVND (reference sequence). CDR3 size: 14 residues. The ends were cut back, 5 bases at V and 0 bases at J, with 11 bases in the middle. In DNA, the CDR3 is TGTGCCAGTAGTCACAGGCAGAGCTCCTACGAGCAGTACTTC. Translating it yields CASSHRQSSYEQYF.

This clone was seen just once. The rearrangement uses TRBV7-3 and TRBJ1-5; TRBD1 matches at 10 bases. V trimming: 6 bases; J trimming: 7 bases; junction bases outside the gene matches: 9. The CDR3 runs 15 residues. Germline CDR1 reads SGHTA; CDR2 reads FQGTGA. The DNA of the CDR3 is TGTGCCAGCAGGCTCCAGGGACAGGGGAGCCAGCCCCAGCATTTT. Protein: CASRLQGQGSQPQHF.

This chain uses TRBV6-5 with TRBJ1-3; no clear D gene. V was shortened by 7 bases and J by 4 bases, with 8 bases between the two germline ends. The CDR3 is 12 amino acids. Looked up from germline, CDR1 is MNHEY and CDR2 is SVGAGI. CDR3 in amino acids: CASTDTGNTIYF. The CDR3 region has the DNA TGTGCCAGCACCGACACGGGAAACACCATATATTTT.

The chain combines TRBV5-1 with TRBJ2-7, with a possible D match to TRBD2 (5 bases). Germline CDR1 reads SGHRS; CDR2 reads YFSETQ. V was cut by 2 bases and J by 6 bases, with 21 bases left in between. CDR3 size: 16 residues. The CDR3 coding sequence is TGCGCCAGCAGCTTATTAGGCGGGTCCTTGCTATCCGAGCAGTACTTC. It specifies CASSLLGGSLLSEQYF.

The chain recombines TRBV19 with TRBJ1-5; 7 bases map to TRBD1. The CDR3 has 16 amino acids. V was clipped by 5 bases and J by 2 bases; unmatched bases: 9. CDR1 is LNHDA, CDR2 SQIVND, per germline (reference sequence). In DNA, the CDR3 is TGTGCCAGTAGTCTTGACAGGGTTACGGGCAATCAGCCCCAGCATTTT. It encodes CASSLDRVTGNQPQHF.

This chain links TRBV5-1 with TRBJ1-2; unclear D gene. In germline, CDR1 is SGHRS, CDR2 YFSETQ. The V and J ends lost 4 bases and 9 bases respectively, with 13 bases between them. The CDR3 extends over 12 amino acids. The CDR3 region has the DNA TGCGCCAGCAGCCTAGGGCGGGATAGCTACACCTTC. Its translation: CASSLGRDSYTF.

V usage is TRBV29-1 and J usage is TRBJ1-1; D gene ambiguous. V lost 3 bases, J lost 0 bases, and 2 bases lay in between. CDR1 is SQVTM, CDR2 ANQGSEA, per germline. This CDR3 region has 11 residues. As DNA, the CDR3 is TGCAGCGTTGACATGAACACTGAAGCTTTCTTT. This sequence encodes CSVDMNTEAFF.

This clone showed up just once. The chain links TRBV9 to TRBJ2-1; 7 bases fit TRBD1. This CDR3 region has 12 residues. V shed 2 bases and J 10 bases; nucleotides not matched to a gene: 3. Germline V gives CDR1 SGDLS, CDR2 YYNGEE. The CDR3 bases are TGTGCCAGCAGCGTTCCGGGACAGGAGCAGTTCTTC. It translates to CASSVPGQEQFF.

This chain's CDR3 is CATSREGQGTGEQYF. As DNA, the CDR3 is TGTGCCACCAGCAGAGAGGGACAGGGGACGGGGGAGCAGTACTTC. The chain combines TRBV15 with TRBJ2-7, with 10 bases identical to TRBD1. This CDR3 comprises 15 residues. The V and J ends lost 0 bases and 7 bases, in that order; junction bases with no gene match: 6. The germline V gene has CDR1 LNHNV and CDR2 YYDKDF (reference sequence).

The rearrangement links TRBV6-6 to TRBJ1-1; D ambiguous. CDR1 and CDR2 (germline): MNHNY, SVGAGI (reference sequence). The CDR3 covers 12 residues. Trimming stripped 3 bases from V and 7 bases from J, with 9 bases between. This CDR3 is CASSYPLVEAFF. CDR3 coding DNA: TGTGCCAGCAGTTATCCCCTTGTTGAAGCTTTCTTT.

With regard to this clone: Other DNA sequences of this sample code for an identical CDR3. The chain has TRBV6-5 and TRBJ1-2, with D perhaps matching TRBD1 (6 bases). CDR3 length: 13 residues. Trimming pared 0 bases from V and 6 bases from J, leaving 8 bases between. Germline CDR1 MNHEY, CDR2 SVGAGI. In nucleotides, the CDR3 is TGTGCCAGCAGTTACTCGAGGGGGAATGGCTACACCTTC. Amino acid sequence: CASSYSRGNGYTF.

This chain links TRBV10-3 with TRBJ1-6; unclear D gene. CDR3 length: 13 residues. V lost 2 bases and J lost 12, with 11 bases in between. Germline CDR1 is ENHRY and CDR2 is SYGVKD. CDR3 protein: CAISESPSRPLHF. CDR3 coding DNA: TGTGCCATCAGTGAGAGCCCTTCGAGACCCCTCCACTTT.

The CDR3 bases are TGTGCCAGCAGCTTAGAGGGTCCCTACGAGCAGTACTTC. Protein product: CASSLEGPYEQYF. The chain is built from TRBV5-4 and TRBJ2-7; D might be TRBD2 (5 bases). The CDR3 has 13 amino acids. Trimming stripped 2 bases from V and 2 bases from J, with 8 bases between. Germline CDR1 is SGHNT and CDR2 is YYREEE (reference sequence).

The chain uses TRBV5-1 and TRBJ2-1; 8 bases fit TRBD1. Germline V gene lookup returns CDR1 SGHRS and CDR2 YFSETQ. V shed 4 bases and J 0 bases; nucleotides not matched to a gene: 3. The CDR3 is made up of 15 amino acids. The DNA of the CDR3 is TGCGCCAGCAGCGGACAGGGCCTCTCCTACAATGAGCAGTTCTTC. Protein sequence: CASSGQGLSYNEQFF. The full variable domain, rest sourced from reference TRBV5-1 and TRBJ2-1, is KAGVTQTPRYLIKTRGQQVTLSCSPISGHRSVSWYQQTPGQGLQFLFEYFSETQRNKGNFPGRFSGRQFSNSRSEMNVSTLELGDSALYLCASSGQGLSYNEQFFGPGTRLTVL.

The chain's CDR3 is CASRFSPQGPLYEQFF. The CDR3 bases are TGTGCCAGCAGGTTTAGCCCTCAGGGCCCCCTCTATGAGCAGTTCTTC. The chain uses TRBV7-2 and TRBJ2-1; tentatively, D is TRBD1 (5 bases). Germline CDR1 and CDR2: SGHTA and FQGNSA. This CDR3 is built from 16 residues. The ends were cut back, 6 bases at V and 8 bases at J, with 23 bases in the middle. Full variable domain (remainder filled in from reference TRBV7-2 and TRBJ2-1): GAGVSQSPSNKVTEKGKDVELRCDPISGHTALYWYRQSLGQGLEFLIYFQGNSAPDKSGLPSDRFSAERTGGSVSTLTIQRTQQEDSAVYLCASRFSPQGPLYEQFFGPGTRLTVL.

The V call is TRBV10-2, the J call TRBJ1-5; TRBD1 agrees at 12 bases. Trimming took 9 bases from V and 6 from J; bases not matched to a gene: 9. This CDR3 has 15 amino acids. The germline gives CDR1 WSHSY, CDR2 SAAADI. The CDR3 loop is CASSAGDRGLQPQHF. CDR3 DNA: TGCGCCAGTTCCGCAGGGGACAGGGGGCTTCAGCCCCAGCATTTT.

This clone was seen only once. This rearrangement joins TRBV4-3 to TRBJ2-5; D is ambiguous. Trimming stripped 8 bases from V and 5 bases from J, with 18 bases between. The CDR3 runs 14 residues. Germline V gene lookup returns CDR1 LGHNA and CDR2 YSLEER. CDR3 protein: CASAAANSLETQYF. The CDR3 DNA reads TGCGCCAGCGCTGCGGCGAACTCTTTGGAGACCCAGTACTTC.

The chain links TRBV19 to TRBJ2-5; TRBD1 aligns across 9 bases. The CDR3 extends over 16 amino acids. Germline V gene data show CDR1 as LNHDA and CDR2 as SQIVND (reference sequence). Germline trimming cut 7 bases from V and 2 bases from J; bases unmatched to any gene: 11. CDR3 bases: TGTGCCAGTACCCCTGACGGGACAGGGATTCAAGAGACCCAGTACTTC. This codes for CASTPDGTGIQETQYF.